The 12 T cell receptor beta chains reported below all come from one sample, sequenced in a study of beta chain features in type 1 diabetes (dated by TCRdb to the late 2010s). Library creation used the immunoSEQ multiplex PCR assay. The entire amount of isolated RNA was reverse transcribed using the High Capacity cDNA Reverse Transcription Kit, so the sequenced TCRB transcripts were expressed ones. Entries here come from immuneACCESS through TCRdb and include only in-frame sequences with V and J called. Some clones fail to appear in such tables; in the studies checked, an unresolved V gene covers under half of the shortfall, and the cause of the remainder is unknown. This sample lists hundreds of thousands of clones; 30% were detected once. 0.065% of the sample goes to the ten largest clones. Source material: naive CD4+ T cells from blood. Per the publication, the cell subset or site label means: true naive CD4+ T cells. These receptors came from a man between 18 and 29 years old in good health.

The V gene is TRBV13, the J gene TRBJ2-7; TRBD1 matches at 9 bases. Germline V gene sequence: CDR1 PRHDT, CDR2 FYEKMQ (reference sequence). The CDR3 extends over 14 amino acids. Losses at the gene ends were 3 bases for V and 1 base for J; bases not matched to a gene: 1. This CDR3 is CASSFDRGSYEQYF. The CDR3 coding sequence is TGTGCCAGCAGCTTCGACAGGGGGTCCTACGAGCAGTACTTC.

This clone was recorded a few times. The V and J genes are TRBV14 and TRBJ1-3; D unclear. The CDR3 extends over 16 amino acids. V dropped 4 bases and J dropped 0 bases, with 13 bases sitting between them. From germline, CDR1 is SGHDN and CDR2 FVKESK. The CDR3, as DNA: TGTGCCAGCAGCCGCGGACCTATACGCTCTGGAAACACCATATATTTT. It is translated as CASSRGPIRSGNTIYF. Full variable domain (remainder filled in from reference TRBV14 and TRBJ1-3): EAGVTQFPSHSVIEKGQTVTLRCDPISGHDNLYWYRRVMGKEIKFLLHFVKESKQDESGMPNNRFLAERTGGTYSTLKVQPAELEDSGVYFCASSRGPIRSGNTIYFGEGSWLTVV.

This clone occurred a few times. The chain carries TRBV29-1 and TRBJ1-2; 9 nucleotides agree with TRBD1. Germline V CDR1 and CDR2: SQVTM, ANQGSEA. This CDR3 contains 14 residues. The trim removed 4 bases at V and 2 bases at J, leaving 5 bases unmatched. The CDR3 nucleotides read TGCAGCGTTGCGGGACAGGGAGTAAACTATGGCTACACCTTC. Its protein product is CSVAGQGVNYGYTF. The complete variable domain, with remaining parts taken from reference TRBV29-1 and TRBJ1-2, reads SAVISQKPSRDICQRGTSLTIQCQVDSQVTMMFWYRQQPGQSLTLIATANQGSEATYESGFVIDKFPISRPNLTFSTLTVSNMSPEDSSIYLCSVAGQGVNYGYTFGSGTRLTVV.

This clone was seen more than once but under ten times. CDR3 DNA sequence: TGTGCCAGCAGGGCTAGACTAGCGGGGATGGCCTCTGGGGCCAACGTCCTGACTTTC. This encodes CASRARLAGMASGANVLTF. V is TRBV2 and J is TRBJ2-6; TRBD2 agrees at 11 bases. Germline V CDR1 and CDR2: SNHLY, FYNNEI. Trimming took 6 bases from V and 0 from J; bases not matched to a gene: 10. The CDR3 consists of 19 residues.

This rearrangement joins TRBV19 to TRBJ2-1; 7 bases map to TRBD1. The CDR3 is 14 residues long. V lost 5 bases to trimming and J lost 6 bases; unmatched junction nucleotides: 7. Germline V gene lookup returns CDR1 LNHDA and CDR2 SQIVND (reference sequence). The CDR3: CASSGYRGSNEQFF. The CDR3, as DNA: TGTGCCAGTAGTGGATACAGGGGTAGCAATGAGCAGTTCTTC.

There are a few counts of this clone. The chain employs TRBV9 and TRBJ2-1; D call uncertain. The CDR3 spans 12 residues. The germline V gene encodes CDR1 SGDLS and CDR2 YYNGEE. V lost 3 bases to trimming and J lost 9 bases, with 10 bases between them. The CDR3 nucleotides read TGTGCCAGCAGCGGAATTAAAACTGAGCAGTTCTTC. Protein product: CASSGIKTEQFF.

This clone appeared a few times. The V gene is TRBV29-1, the J gene TRBJ2-5; D ambiguous. Trimming stripped 6 bases from V and 3 bases from J, with 11 bases between. The CDR3 sequence is 12 residues long. CDR1 and CDR2 (germline): SQVTM, ANQGSEA. The CDR3 reads CSVLKGEETQYF. The CDR3 nucleotides are TGCAGCGTCCTAAAGGGTGAAGAGACCCAGTACTTC.

This clone was seen more than once but under ten times. The chain couples TRBV4-1 to TRBJ2-1; 11 positions match TRBD2. With V trimmed by 4 bases and J by 4 bases, 6 bases remained unmatched. CDR1 is MGHRA, CDR2 YSYEKL, per germline. The CDR3 runs to 16 residues. The CDR3 nucleotides are TGCGCCAGCAGCCGACCTAGACTAGCGGGATACAATGAGCAGTTCTTC. This gives the protein CASSRPRLAGYNEQFF.

V gene TRBV15 combines with J gene TRBJ1-5; TRBD1 agrees at 7 bases. CDR1 and CDR2 from the germline V gene are LNHNV and YYDKDF (reference sequence). After removal of 1 base from V and 4 bases from J, the junction contained 7 bases not matched to a gene. There are 16 residues in the CDR3. The CDR3 DNA follows: TGTGCCACCAGCAGAGCTAACAGGGGAATAAATCAGCCCCAGCATTTT. Translation gives CATSRANRGINQPQHF.

The chain is built from TRBV4-3 and TRBJ2-2; D is unclear. CDR3 length equals 14 residues. V lost 0 bases and J lost 5, with 7 bases in between. CDR1 is LGHNA and CDR2 is YSLEER in the germline V gene. The CDR3, as DNA: TGCGCCAGCAGCCAAGACCCCCGGACCGGGGAGCTGTTTTTT. Residues: CASSQDPRTGELFF.

The gene calls are TRBV29-1 and TRBJ1-3, with D unclear. The CDR3 runs 16 residues. Germline V gene lookup returns CDR1 SQVTM and CDR2 ANQGSEA. Trimming removed 6 bases from V and 0 bases from J, with 18 bases in between. CDR3 in DNA: TGCAGCGTAACCCCACGGGCAGAAAGCTCTGGAAACACCATATATTTT. Its translation: CSVTPRAESSGNTIYF.

This rearrangement joins TRBV9 to TRBJ2-1; D might be TRBD2 (6 bases). Germline lookup yields CDR1 SGDLS and CDR2 YYNGEE. The CDR3 runs to 16 residues. V was trimmed by 1 base and J by 3 bases, leaving 14 bases between them. This chain's CDR3 is CASSVYSGSFYNEQFF. The CDR3 DNA reads as TGTGCCAGCAGCGTATATAGCGGTTCGTTCTACAATGAGCAGTTCTTC.